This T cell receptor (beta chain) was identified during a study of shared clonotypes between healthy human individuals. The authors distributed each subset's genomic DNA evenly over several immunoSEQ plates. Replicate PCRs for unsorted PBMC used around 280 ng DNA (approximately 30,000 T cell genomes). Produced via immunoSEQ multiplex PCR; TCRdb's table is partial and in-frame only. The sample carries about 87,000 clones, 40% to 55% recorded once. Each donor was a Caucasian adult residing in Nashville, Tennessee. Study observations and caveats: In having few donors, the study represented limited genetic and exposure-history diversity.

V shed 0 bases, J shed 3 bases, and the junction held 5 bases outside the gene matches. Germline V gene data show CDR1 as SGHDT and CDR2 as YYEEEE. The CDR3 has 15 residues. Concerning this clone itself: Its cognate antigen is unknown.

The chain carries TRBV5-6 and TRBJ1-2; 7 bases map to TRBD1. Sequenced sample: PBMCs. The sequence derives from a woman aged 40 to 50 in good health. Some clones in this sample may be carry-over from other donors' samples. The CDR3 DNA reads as TGTGCCAGCAGCTTGGCCGGGACAGAATACTATGGCTACACCTTC. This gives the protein CASSLAGTEYYGYTF.